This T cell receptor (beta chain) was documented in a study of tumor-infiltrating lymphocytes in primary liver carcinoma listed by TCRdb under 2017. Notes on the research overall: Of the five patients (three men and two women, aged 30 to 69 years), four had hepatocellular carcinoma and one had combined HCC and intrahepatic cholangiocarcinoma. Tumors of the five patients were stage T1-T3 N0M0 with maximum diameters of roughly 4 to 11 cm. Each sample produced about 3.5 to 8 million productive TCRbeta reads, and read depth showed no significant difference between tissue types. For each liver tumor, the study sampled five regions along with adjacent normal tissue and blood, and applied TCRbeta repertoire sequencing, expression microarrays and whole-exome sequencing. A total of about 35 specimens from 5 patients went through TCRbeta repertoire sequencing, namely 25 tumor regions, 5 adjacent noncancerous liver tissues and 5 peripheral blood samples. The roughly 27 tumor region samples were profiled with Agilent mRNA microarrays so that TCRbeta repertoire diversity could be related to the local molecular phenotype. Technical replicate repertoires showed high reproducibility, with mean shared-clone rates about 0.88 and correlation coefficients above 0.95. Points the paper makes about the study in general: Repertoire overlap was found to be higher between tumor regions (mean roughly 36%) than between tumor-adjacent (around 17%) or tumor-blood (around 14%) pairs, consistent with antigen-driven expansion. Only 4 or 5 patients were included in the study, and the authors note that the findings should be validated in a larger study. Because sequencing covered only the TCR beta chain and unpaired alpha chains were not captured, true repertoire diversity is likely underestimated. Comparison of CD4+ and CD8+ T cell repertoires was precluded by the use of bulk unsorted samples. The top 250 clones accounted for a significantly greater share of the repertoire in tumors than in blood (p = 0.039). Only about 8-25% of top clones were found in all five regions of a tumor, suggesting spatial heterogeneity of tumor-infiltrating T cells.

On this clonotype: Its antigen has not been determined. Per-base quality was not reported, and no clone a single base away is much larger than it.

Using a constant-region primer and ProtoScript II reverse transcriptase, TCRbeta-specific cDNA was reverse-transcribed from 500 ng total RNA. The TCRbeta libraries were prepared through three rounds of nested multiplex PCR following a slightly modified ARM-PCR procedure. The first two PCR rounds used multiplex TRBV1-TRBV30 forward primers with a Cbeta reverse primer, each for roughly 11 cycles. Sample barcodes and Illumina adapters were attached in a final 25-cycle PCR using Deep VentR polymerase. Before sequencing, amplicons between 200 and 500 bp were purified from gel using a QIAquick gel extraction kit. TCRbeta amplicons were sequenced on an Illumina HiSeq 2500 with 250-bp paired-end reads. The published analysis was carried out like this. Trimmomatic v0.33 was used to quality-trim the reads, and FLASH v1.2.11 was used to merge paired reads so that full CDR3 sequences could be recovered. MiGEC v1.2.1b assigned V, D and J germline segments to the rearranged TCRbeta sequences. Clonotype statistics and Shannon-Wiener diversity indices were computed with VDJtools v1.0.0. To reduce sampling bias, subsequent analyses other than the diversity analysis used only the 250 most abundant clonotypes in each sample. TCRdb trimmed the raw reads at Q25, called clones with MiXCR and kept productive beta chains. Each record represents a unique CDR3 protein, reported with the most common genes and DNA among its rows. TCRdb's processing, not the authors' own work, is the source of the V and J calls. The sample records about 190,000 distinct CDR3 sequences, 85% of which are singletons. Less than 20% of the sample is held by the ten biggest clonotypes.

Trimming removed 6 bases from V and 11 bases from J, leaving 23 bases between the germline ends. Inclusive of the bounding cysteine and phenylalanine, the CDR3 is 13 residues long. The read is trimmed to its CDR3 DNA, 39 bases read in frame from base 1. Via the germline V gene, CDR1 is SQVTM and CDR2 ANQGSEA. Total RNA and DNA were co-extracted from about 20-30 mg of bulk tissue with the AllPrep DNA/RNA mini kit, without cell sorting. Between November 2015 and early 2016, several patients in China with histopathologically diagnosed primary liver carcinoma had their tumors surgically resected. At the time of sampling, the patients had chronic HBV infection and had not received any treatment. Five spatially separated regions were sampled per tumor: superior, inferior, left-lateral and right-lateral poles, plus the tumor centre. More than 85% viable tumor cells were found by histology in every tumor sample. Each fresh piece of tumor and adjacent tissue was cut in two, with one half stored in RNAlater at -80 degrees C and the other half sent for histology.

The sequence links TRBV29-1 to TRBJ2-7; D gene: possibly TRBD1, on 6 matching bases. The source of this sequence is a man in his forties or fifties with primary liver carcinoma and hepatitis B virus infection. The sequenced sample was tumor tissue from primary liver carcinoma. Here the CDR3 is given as CSVDTGYVDGEYF. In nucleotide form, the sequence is TGCAGCGTCGATACAGGGTATGTCGACGGTGAGTACTTC.